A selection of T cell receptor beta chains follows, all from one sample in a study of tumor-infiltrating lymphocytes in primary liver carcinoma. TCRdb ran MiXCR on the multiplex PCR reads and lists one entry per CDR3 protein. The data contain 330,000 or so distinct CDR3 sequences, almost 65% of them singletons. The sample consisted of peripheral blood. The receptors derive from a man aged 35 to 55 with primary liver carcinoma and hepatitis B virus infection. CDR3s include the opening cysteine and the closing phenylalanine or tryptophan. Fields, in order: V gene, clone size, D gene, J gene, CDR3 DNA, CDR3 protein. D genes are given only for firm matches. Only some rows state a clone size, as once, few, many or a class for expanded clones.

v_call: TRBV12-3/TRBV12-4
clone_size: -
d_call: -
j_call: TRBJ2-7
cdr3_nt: TGTGCCAGTAGCACTCGACAGGTTAACTCCTACGAGCAGTACTTC
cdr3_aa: CASSTRQVNSYEQYF

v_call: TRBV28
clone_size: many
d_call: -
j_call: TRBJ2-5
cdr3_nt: TGTGCCAGCAGTTTATGGGCGGGGATGGAGACCCAGTACTTC
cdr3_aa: CASSLWAGMETQYF

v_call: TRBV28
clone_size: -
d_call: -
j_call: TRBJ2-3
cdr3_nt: TGTGCCAGCAGTAAAACGATGGGCGAGGTTGGTACGCAGTATTTT
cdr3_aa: CASSKTMGEVGTQYF

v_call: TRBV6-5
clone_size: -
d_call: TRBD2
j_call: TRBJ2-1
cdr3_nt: TGTGCCAGCAGTTACTCGCAGCGAGCGGGAGGGTCCTACAATGAGCAGTTCTTC
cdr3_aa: CASSYSQRAGGSYNEQFF

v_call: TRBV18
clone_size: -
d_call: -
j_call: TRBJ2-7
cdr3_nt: TGTGCCAGCTCCCCAAGGGGGGCCTACGAGCAGTACTTC
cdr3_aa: CASSPRGAYEQYF

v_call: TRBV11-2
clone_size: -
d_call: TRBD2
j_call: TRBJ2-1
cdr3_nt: TGTGCCAACAACTTAGGTACTAGCGGGAGGTCCCCCAATGAGCAGTTCTTC
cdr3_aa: CANNLGTSGRSPNEQFF

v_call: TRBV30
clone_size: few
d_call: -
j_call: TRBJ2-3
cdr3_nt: TGTGCCTGGAGTTTTAGTGGGGGGGATACGCAGTATTTT
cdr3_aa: CAWSFSGGDTQYF

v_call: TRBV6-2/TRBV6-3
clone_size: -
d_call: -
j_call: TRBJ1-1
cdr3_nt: TGTGCCACTATAAGGACACTGAGCACTGAAGCTTTCTTT
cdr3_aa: CATIRTLSTEAFF

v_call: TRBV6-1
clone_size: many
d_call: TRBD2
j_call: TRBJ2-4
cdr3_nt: TGTGCCAGCAGTGAATTTGGGCTAGCGGGAAGAAACATTCAGTACTTC
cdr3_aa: CASSEFGLAGRNIQYF

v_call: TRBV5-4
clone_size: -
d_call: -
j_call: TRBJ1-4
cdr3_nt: TGTGCCAGCAGCTTTGGAGGGAGGGTCGAAAAACTGTTTTTT
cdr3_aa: CASSFGGRVEKLFF

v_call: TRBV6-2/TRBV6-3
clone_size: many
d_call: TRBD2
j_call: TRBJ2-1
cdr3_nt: TGTGCCAGCAGTTTCATGCGGGAGCTCTATGAGCAGTTCTTC
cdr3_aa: CASSFMRELYEQFF

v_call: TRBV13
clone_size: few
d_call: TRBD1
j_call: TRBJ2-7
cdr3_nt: TGTGCCAGCAGCGAGACAGGGTCCGGTTACGAGCAGTACTTC
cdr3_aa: CASSETGSGYEQYF

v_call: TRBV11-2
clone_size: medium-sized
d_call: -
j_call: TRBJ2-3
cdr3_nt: TGTGCCAGCAGCTCCGGGACTTGGAGCACAGATACGCAGTATTTT
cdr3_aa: CASSSGTWSTDTQYF

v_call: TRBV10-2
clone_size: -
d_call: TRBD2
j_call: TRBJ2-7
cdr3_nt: TGCGCCAGCAGTGAGAATGGTTGGTCTAGCGGGCTCCAATGCGAGCAGTACTTC
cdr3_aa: CASSENGWSSGLQCEQYF

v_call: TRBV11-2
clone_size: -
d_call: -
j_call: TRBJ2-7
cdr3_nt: TGTGCCAACAAGCTGGACTTCTACGAGCAGTACTTC
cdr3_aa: CANKLDFYEQYF

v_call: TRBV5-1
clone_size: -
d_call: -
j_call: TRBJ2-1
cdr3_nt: TGCGCCAGCAGCCCCCGAACAGGGATCGTCAATGAGCAGTTCTTC
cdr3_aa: CASSPRTGIVNEQFF

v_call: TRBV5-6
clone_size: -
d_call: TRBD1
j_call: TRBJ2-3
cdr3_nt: TGTGTCAGCAGCTCGGCGGGACAGGGGACAGATACGCAGTATTTT
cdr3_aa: CVSSSAGQGTDTQYF

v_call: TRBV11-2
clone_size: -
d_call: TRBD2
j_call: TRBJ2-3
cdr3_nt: TGTACCAGCAGCCTGAGCGGGATTGATATGCAGTATTTT
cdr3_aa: CTSSLSGIDMQYF

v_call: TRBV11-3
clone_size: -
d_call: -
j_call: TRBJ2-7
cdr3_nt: TGTTCTAGTAGCTTATCCTCGGGGATTACCTACGAGCAGTACTTC
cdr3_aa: CSSSLSSGITYEQYF

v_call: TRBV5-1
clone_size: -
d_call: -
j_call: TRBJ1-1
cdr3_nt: TGCGCCAGCAGCCAGTTTCGGTCGCGGGACATGAACACTGAAGCCTTCTTT
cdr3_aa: CASSQFRSRDMNTEAFF

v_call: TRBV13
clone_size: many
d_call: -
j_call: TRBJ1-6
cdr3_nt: TGTGCCAGCAGCTTAGGCCAGGGTTCCGCCTATAATTCACCCCTCCACTTT
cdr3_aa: CASSLGQGSAYNSPLHF

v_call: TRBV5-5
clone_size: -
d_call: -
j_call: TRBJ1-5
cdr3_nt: TGTGCCAGAAGCCTCGCGGTTCAAATAAGCAATCAGCCCCAGCATTTT
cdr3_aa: CARSLAVQISNQPQHF

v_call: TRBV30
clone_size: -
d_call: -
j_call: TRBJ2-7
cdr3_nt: TGTGCCCGACAGGAGTCCTACGAGCAGTACTTC
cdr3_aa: CARQESYEQYF

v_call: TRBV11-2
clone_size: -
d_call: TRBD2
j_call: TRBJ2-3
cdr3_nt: TGTGCCAGCAGCCCTCAGGGAGCGGGAGTCTTAGCAAATACGCAGTATTTT
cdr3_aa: CASSPQGAGVLANTQYF

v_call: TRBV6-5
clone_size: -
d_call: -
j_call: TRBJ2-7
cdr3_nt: TGTGCCAACAGGGAACTTAGGGGCGGAAGCGCGGAGCAGTATTTC
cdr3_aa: CANRELRGGSAEQYF

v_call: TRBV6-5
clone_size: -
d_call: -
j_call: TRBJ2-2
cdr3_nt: TGTGCCAACAGTTACTCCCCTTGGGCGGCCGGGCAGCTGTTTTTT
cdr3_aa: CANSYSPWAAGQLFF

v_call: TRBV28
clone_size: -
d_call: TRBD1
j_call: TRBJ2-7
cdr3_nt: TGTGCCAGCAGTTCCAACCGGGACAGGGAATACGAGCAGTACTTC
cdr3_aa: CASSSNRDREYEQYF

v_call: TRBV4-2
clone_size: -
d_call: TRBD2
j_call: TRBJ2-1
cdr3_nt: TGTGCCAGCAGCCAACGCGGGACTAACGGGAACAATGAACAGTTCTTC
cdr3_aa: CASSQRGTNGNNEQFF

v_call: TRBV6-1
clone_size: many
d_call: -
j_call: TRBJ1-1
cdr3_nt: TGTGCCAGCAGACAGGGATTGGACACTGAAGCTTTCTTT
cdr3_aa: CASRQGLDTEAFF

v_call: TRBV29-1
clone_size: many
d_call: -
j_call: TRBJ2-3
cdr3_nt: TGCAGCGGTAGACTGGGGGATACGCAGTATTTT
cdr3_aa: CSGRLGDTQYF